The 18 T cell receptor beta chains given below trace back to one sample, sequenced in a study of T cell repertoires in cytomegalovirus infection. These receptors' antigens are unknown. MiXCR was run by TCRdb on the reads, yielding one entry per CDR3 protein. The sample records hundreds of thousands of distinct CDR3 sequences, 25% to 35% being singletons. Source: cultured PBMCs, taken from culture after CMV antigen stimulation. The receptors originated from a human donor in good health (CMV status not recorded). Some clones in this sample may be carry-over from other donors' samples.

This clonotype was detected once. The chain carries TRBV6-1 and TRBJ1-2; TRBD1 is a possible D gene (5 bases). The V end lost 1 base, the J end lost 4 bases, and 19 bases lay between the germline ends. Germline V gives CDR1 MNHNS, CDR2 SASEGT. The CDR3 is made up of 17 amino acids. Here the CDR3 reads CASSEVRGGRAPYGYTF. The CDR3 DNA reads as TGTGCCAGCAGTGAAGTTCGCGGTGGCAGGGCCCCCTATGGCTACACCTTC.

Many counts were recorded for this clonotype. The CDR3 protein is CASSLATSTDTQYF. The CDR3 DNA reads TGTGCCAGCAGCTTAGCCACCAGCACAGATACGCAGTATTTT. This rearrangement joins TRBV7-2 to TRBJ2-3; D remains unclear. This CDR3 has 14 amino acids. V was clipped by 0 bases and J by 0 bases, with 4 bases between them. CDR1 is SGHTA and CDR2 is FQGNSA in the germline V gene.

This chain uses TRBV9 with TRBJ2-5; D may be TRBD2 (5 bases). CDR3 size: 15 residues. Germline CDR1 is SGDLS and CDR2 is YYNGEE. V shed 4 bases and J shed 5 bases, with 18 bases lying between them. This CDR3 reads CASSNWEGRGETQYF. Here the CDR3 DNA reads TGTGCCAGCAGCAATTGGGAAGGGAGAGGGGAGACCCAGTACTTC.

This chain links TRBV29-1 with TRBJ1-1; D gene uncertain. This CDR3 comprises 13 residues. Germline lookup yields CDR1 SQVTM and CDR2 ANQGSEA. V dropped 7 bases and J dropped 1 base, with 13 bases sitting between them. CDR3 nucleotides: TGCAGCGCCCACCAGGCCACGAACACTGAAGCTTTCTTT. Protein product: CSAHQATNTEAFF.

V gene TRBV9 combines with J gene TRBJ2-3, with D possibly matching TRBD2 (5 bases). The germline V gene has CDR1 SGDLS and CDR2 YYNGEE. Trimming took off 4 bases at V and 2 bases at J, with 14 bases between the two ends. This CDR3 has 15 residues. The CDR3: CASSRAGDHTDTQYF. The CDR3 coding sequence is TGTGCCAGCAGCAGGGCGGGTGATCACACAGATACGCAGTATTTT.

This clonotype was seen a few times. The chain has TRBV7-2 and TRBJ1-1; tentatively, D is TRBD1 (5 bases). V dropped 7 bases and J dropped 4 bases, with 13 bases sitting between them. Germline CDR1 is SGHTA and CDR2 is FQGNSA. This CDR3 contains 13 residues. The CDR3 DNA is TGTGCCAGCACCTCAACCGGGGGCACTGAAGCTTTCTTT. The encoded protein is CASTSTGGTEAFF.

The chain recombines TRBV20-1 with TRBJ2-1; 10 nucleotides line up with TRBD2. J lost 9 bases, V lost 5 bases, and 13 bases had no gene match. Germline loops: CDR1 DFQATT, CDR2 SNEGSKA (reference sequence). The CDR3 totals 15 residues. The CDR3, as DNA: TGCAGTGCTGGGGGTGGGGCCAGCGGGAGGGTTGAGCAGTTCTTC. It is translated as CSAGGGASGRVEQFF.

This clonotype came up a few times. The chain combines TRBV24-1 with TRBJ2-3; D gene unclear. The CDR3 runs 13 residues. With 5 bases removed from V and 2 bases from J, the gap between germline ends came to 7 bases. Germline assignment: CDR1 KGHDR and CDR2 SFDVKD. The CDR3, as DNA: TGTGCCACCAGTGCCCGACTCACAGATACGCAGTATTTT. Residues: CATSARLTDTQYF.

The V call is TRBV7-2, the J call TRBJ2-7, with a weak D call TRBD2 (5 bases). This CDR3 comprises 14 residues. Between the trimmed V and J ends, which lost 6 bases and 0 bases, there was a span of 12 bases. Germline assignment: CDR1 SGHTA and CDR2 FQGNSA. CDR3 in DNA: TGTGCCAGCAGGGGTATTAGCGCCTCCTACGAGCAGTACTTC. Amino acid sequence: CASRGISASYEQYF. Full variable domain (rest looked up from reference TRBV7-2 and TRBJ2-7): GAGVSQSPSNKVTEKGKDVELRCDPISGHTALYWYRQSLGQGLEFLIYFQGNSAPDKSGLPSDRFSAERTGGSVSTLTIQRTQQEDSAVYLCASRGISASYEQYFGPGTRLTVT.

This rearrangement joins TRBV4-3 to TRBJ2-7, with D perhaps matching TRBD1 (6 bases). In germline, CDR1 is LGHNA, CDR2 YSLEER. The CDR3 is made up of 14 amino acids. Trimming took off 4 bases at V and 3 bases at J, with 13 bases between the two ends. The CDR3 DNA sequence: TGCGCCAGCAGCCCAAACACAGGGTTCTACGAGCAGTACTTC. Protein product: CASSPNTGFYEQYF.

This clonotype was counted only a few times. The chain has TRBV6-2 or TRBV6-3 and TRBJ2-1, with TRBD1 matching over 7 bases. Trimming at V came to 0 bases and at J to 8 bases, leaving 13 bases not matched to a gene. This CDR3 is 17 amino acids long. Per germline, CDR1 MNHEY and CDR2 SVGEGT. CDR3 amino acids: CASSYSVRGFVGYEQFF. The CDR3 DNA sequence: TGTGCCAGCAGTTACTCTGTCAGGGGGTTTGTAGGCTATGAGCAGTTCTTC.

There are a few counts of this clonotype. The chain uses TRBV27 and TRBJ1-4; TRBD1 is a possible D gene (6 bases). The germline V and J ends were trimmed by 5 bases and 8 bases, with 18 bases remaining between them. Germline assignment: CDR1 MNHEY and CDR2 SMNVEV (reference sequence). This CDR3 is 15 amino acids long. CDR3 protein: CASSTHRDRGEKLFF. Written as DNA, the CDR3 is TGTGCCAGCAGTACTCACAGGGATAGGGGAGAAAAACTGTTTTTT.

The sample holds a few counts of this clonotype. The rearrangement joins TRBV6-1 to TRBJ2-1, with 7 bases identical to TRBD2. The trim removed 5 bases at V and 8 bases at J, leaving 12 bases unmatched. The CDR3 is 15 amino acids. Germline-derived CDR1 and CDR2 are MNHNS and SASEGT. The CDR3 reads CASSYPPGGRDEQFF. DNA of the CDR3: TGTGCCAGCAGTTACCCCCCTGGCGGGAGAGATGAGCAGTTCTTC.

Comments on this clonotype: A read error may produce the germline difference seen at one junction end. V usage is TRBV28 and J usage is TRBJ2-7; D unresolved. The CDR3 spans 13 residues. Germline-derived CDR1 and CDR2 are MDHEN and SYDVKM. CDR3 DNA: TGTGCCAGCAGTTTGTCAGATTCCTACGAGCAGTGCTTC. Protein sequence: CASSLSDSYEQCF.

This chain links TRBV28 with TRBJ1-2, with D hard to call. The CDR3 has 18 amino acids. CDR1 and CDR2 (germline): MDHEN, SYDVKM. V was pared by 5 bases and J by 1 base, with 23 bases between. CDR3 sequence: CASSPRPYPDAFNYGYTF. CDR3 coding DNA: TGTGCCAGCAGTCCGAGACCCTACCCTGATGCTTTTAACTATGGCTACACCTTC.

The chain couples TRBV12-3 or TRBV12-4 to TRBJ2-2; D may be TRBD2 (6 bases). This CDR3 contains 15 residues. Between the trimmed V and J ends, which lost 3 bases and 4 bases, there was a span of 12 bases. The CDR3, as DNA: TGTGCCAGCAGTTTCGGGGGAGCTACCACCGGGGAGCTGTTTTTT. Amino acid sequence: CASSFGGATTGELFF.

The V gene is TRBV10-3, the J gene TRBJ2-5, with TRBD2 identical over 9 bases. The germline CDR1 and CDR2 sequences are ENHRY and SYGVKD. This CDR3 is built from 15 residues. The V gene end was trimmed by 3 bases and the J gene end by 4 bases; junction bases not matched to a gene: 6. The chain's CDR3 is CAISEVTSGRETQYF. The CDR3 region has the DNA TGTGCCATCAGTGAAGTGACTAGCGGAAGAGAGACCCAGTACTTC.

This clonotype was seen a handful of times. CDR3: CASRSLAGDEQFF. The CDR3 DNA reads as TGTGCCAGCAGGAGCCTCGCGGGTGATGAGCAGTTCTTC. The J gene is TRBJ2-1, the V gene TRBV6-2 or TRBV6-3; maybe TRBD2 (5 bases). This CDR3 has 13 residues. Per the germline V gene, CDR1 is MNHEY and CDR2 is SVGEGT. Trimming pared 6 bases from V and 8 bases from J, leaving 14 bases between.